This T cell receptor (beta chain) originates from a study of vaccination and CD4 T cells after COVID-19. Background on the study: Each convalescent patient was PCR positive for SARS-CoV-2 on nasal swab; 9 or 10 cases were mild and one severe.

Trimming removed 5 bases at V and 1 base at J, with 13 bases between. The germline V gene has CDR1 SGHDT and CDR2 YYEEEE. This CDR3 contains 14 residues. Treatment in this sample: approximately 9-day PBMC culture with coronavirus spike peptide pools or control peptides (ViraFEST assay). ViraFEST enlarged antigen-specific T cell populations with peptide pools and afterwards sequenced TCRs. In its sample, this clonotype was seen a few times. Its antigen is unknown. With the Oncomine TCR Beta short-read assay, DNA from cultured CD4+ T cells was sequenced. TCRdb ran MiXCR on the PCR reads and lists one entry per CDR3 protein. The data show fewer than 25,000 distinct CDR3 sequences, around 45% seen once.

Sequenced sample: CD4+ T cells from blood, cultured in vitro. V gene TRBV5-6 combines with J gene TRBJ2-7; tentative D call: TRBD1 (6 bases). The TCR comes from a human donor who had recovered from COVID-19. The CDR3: CASRKRGMSYEQYF. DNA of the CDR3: TGTGCCAGCAGGAAGAGGGGGATGTCCTACGAGCAGTACTTC.